This TCR beta chain was captured by sequencing in a study of T-cell reconstitution after alpha-beta-depleted transplantation in children. V lost 6 bases and J lost 4, with 9 bases in between. Germline CDR1 is LGHDT and CDR2 is YNNKEL (reference sequence). The CDR3 covers 12 residues. Unique molecular identifiers were built into the TCRbeta library. Each CDR3 protein gets one entry after TCRdb re-called the PCR reads with MiXCR. The table includes 83,000 or so distinct CDR3 sequences, roughly 8% detected once. This clonotype was counted ten times or more. Sequenced material: PBMCs from the stem cell graft donor, taken from the stem cell graft. The sequence derives from a human donor who donated a stem cell graft to a child with congenital amegakaryocytic thrombocytopenia. The rearrangement links TRBV3-1 to TRBJ1-1; D gene ambiguous. The chain's CDR3 is CASRREGTEAFF. The CDR3, as DNA: TGTGCCAGCAGACGTGAGGGCACTGAAGCTTTCTTT.